The source of this T cell receptor beta chain is a study of CD8 T cells in ankylosing spondylitis. Broader study findings: Reportedly, disease-linked clones are significantly enriched in ankylosing spondylitis patients' matched synovial fluid. In ankylosing spondylitis blood, a motif of about 8 highly homologous TCR beta variants appeared characteristic.

Each CDR3 protein is one row after TCRdb ran MiXCR on the 5' RACE reads. The table includes about 750,000 distinct CDR3 sequences, around 20% detected once. Trimming took 6 bases from V and 0 from J, leaving 18 bases between them. This CDR3 contains 16 residues. This clonotype was detected only a few times. The antigen is unknown. V is TRBV12-3 or TRBV12-4 and J is TRBJ2-7, with D maybe TRBD1 (5 bases). Sequenced: blood, either unsorted or a sorted T cell fraction (not recorded which). This receptor was taken from a male donor with ankylosing spondylitis. CDR3: CASSPVGSGISYEQYF. The DNA of the CDR3 is TGTGCCAGCAGCCCAGTAGGGTCAGGGATCTCCTACGAGCAGTACTTC.